The 3 T cell receptor beta chains reported below all come from one sample, sequenced in a study of CD4+ T cells in melanoma. Sequencing used immunoSEQ multiplex PCR; TCRdb keeps in-frame clones, though not all of them. The sample has 20,000 to 25,000 clones, 82% seen once. Sample: cells from a culture (not recorded whether cultured in vitro). The receptors here all came from a human donor with melanoma.

This chain uses TRBV5-8 with TRBJ1-2, with TRBD1 matching 7 bases. The CDR3 extends over 14 amino acids. Germline V gene lookup returns CDR1 SGHTS and CDR2 YDEGEE. The J segment lost 2 bases and the V segment lost 7 bases, leaving 8 bases of the junction unmatched. The DNA for the CDR3 is TGTGCCAGCGTCCGGGACAGTTCAAACTATGGCTACACCTTC. Translating it yields CASVRDSSNYGYTF.

V is TRBV6-6 and J is TRBJ2-7; D is unresolved. CDR1 is MNHNY, CDR2 SVGAGI, per germline (reference sequence). The ends were cut back, 5 bases at V and 6 bases at J, with 8 bases in the middle. This CDR3 has 11 residues. The CDR3 sequence: CASSPEFEQYF. The CDR3 bases are TGTGCCAGCAGTCCCGAATTCGAGCAGTACTTC.

This clone was observed a handful of times. The chain links TRBV30 to TRBJ2-2; tentatively, D is TRBD1 or TRBD2 (6 bases each). The length of the CDR3 is 14 residues. Germline loops: CDR1 GTSNPN, CDR2 SVGIG (reference sequence). Trimming took 3 bases from V and 2 from J, leaving 10 bases between them. For the CDR3, the DNA is TGTGCCTGGAGCGGGGGCTTTAACACCGGGGAGCTGTTTTTT. This gives the protein CAWSGGFNTGELFF.